Below are 22 T cell receptor beta chains sequenced from a single sample in a study of T cell clonotyping in hematopoietic cell transplantation. The repertoire was sequenced with immunoSEQ multiplex PCR; TCRdb's copy has only in-frame clones and lacks some. The repertoire holds about 36,000 clones, over 70% seen once, with about 2.1% in the top ten. Sequencing was performed on peripheral blood mononuclear cells. These receptors were taken from a woman in her thirties or forties in good health. Some clones in this sample may be carry-over from other donors' samples.

V is TRBV29-1 and J is TRBJ2-7; D is perhaps TRBD1 (6 bases). CDR1 and CDR2 (germline): SQVTM, ANQGSEA. The CDR3 spans 14 residues. V was pared by 8 bases and J by 2 bases, with 19 bases between. This CDR3 is CSFSGLTGAYEQYF. The CDR3 nucleotides are TGCAGCTTCTCCGGTTTGACAGGAGCCTACGAGCAGTACTTC.

The chain links TRBV30 to TRBJ2-1; TRBD2 agrees at 15 bases. CDR1 is GTSNPN, CDR2 SVGIG, per germline (reference sequence). The CDR3 is 17 residues long. V lost 3 bases and J lost 15; bases outside the gene matches: 18. The CDR3 loop is CAWSPTNPSGTSGRRFF. The DNA of the CDR3 is TGTGCCTGGAGCCCTACAAACCCGTCCGGGACTAGCGGGAGGAGGTTCTTC.

The chain has TRBV7-2 and TRBJ1-5; TRBD1 might be the D (6 bases). Trimming pared 2 bases from V and 2 bases from J, leaving 10 bases between. The length of the CDR3 is 15 residues. Per the germline V gene, CDR1 is SGHTA and CDR2 is FQGNSA. CDR3 DNA: TGTGCCAGCAGCTTACAGGGGATCGGCAATCAGCCCCAGCATTTT. Encoded protein: CASSLQGIGNQPQHF.

This chain joins TRBV5-1 and TRBJ1-3; tentatively, D is TRBD1 (5 bases). V was trimmed by 0 bases and J by 1 base, leaving 14 bases between them. Germline CDR1 is SGHRS and CDR2 is YFSETQ. There are 17 residues in the CDR3. CDR3 sequence reads: CASSLAGPKSSGNTIYF. The CDR3 DNA is TGCGCCAGCAGCTTGGCAGGGCCCAAGTCTTCTGGAAACACCATATATTTT.

This chain joins TRBV10-1 and TRBJ2-5; no reliable D call. The CDR3 runs 13 residues. Per the germline V gene, CDR1 is WNHNN and CDR2 is SYGVQD (reference sequence). Trimming removed 9 bases from V and 2 bases from J, with 13 bases in between. The CDR3 is CARQQENQETQYF. The CDR3 nucleotides read TGCGCCAGGCAGCAGGAGAATCAAGAGACCCAGTACTTC.

V gene TRBV30 combines with J gene TRBJ1-1; D remains unclear. The CDR3 sequence is 14 residues long. Trimming stripped 8 bases from V and 0 bases from J, with 16 bases between. Germline CDR1 GTSNPN, CDR2 SVGIG (reference sequence). CDR3 bases: TGTGCCCTCAAAGTCGAGACTCTGAACACTGAAGCTTTCTTT. Protein sequence: CALKVETLNTEAFF.

The chain recombines TRBV19 with TRBJ2-2; TRBD1 matches at 8 bases. Germline V lookup: CDR1 LNHDA, CDR2 SQIVND (reference sequence). V shed 6 bases and J 6 bases; nucleotides not matched to a gene: 3. The CDR3 has 13 residues. For the CDR3, the DNA is TGTGCCAGTAGAAACAGGGGGGCCGGGGAGCTGTTTTTT. This sequence encodes CASRNRGAGELFF.

The chain joins TRBV5-4 to TRBJ2-5, with D possibly being TRBD1 or TRBD2 (5 bases each). This CDR3 has 13 amino acids. Trimming cost V 4 bases and J 4 bases, with 11 bases left between them. Germline-derived CDR1 and CDR2 are SGHNT and YYREEE (reference sequence). CDR3 DNA: TGTGCCAGCAGCCGGGGACGCCCAGAGACCCAGTACTTC. Amino acids: CASSRGRPETQYF.

The V call is TRBV30, the J call TRBJ2-7; 9 bases are a match to TRBD2. Unmatched junction bases numbered 17, after V lost 7 bases and J lost 4 bases. Germline assignment: CDR1 GTSNPN and CDR2 SVGIG (reference sequence). The CDR3 length is 16 residues. This CDR3 reads CASRRGGSGSVYEQYF. Written as DNA, the CDR3 is TGTGCCTCGCGGCGGGGGGGCAGCGGGAGTGTTTACGAGCAGTACTTC.

The table lists this clone with a few counts. The chain links TRBV2 to TRBJ2-7; D could derive from TRBD1 or TRBD2 (5 bases each). V was trimmed by 8 bases and J by 2 bases, leaving 13 bases between them. The CDR3 contains 13 residues. Germline lookup yields CDR1 SNHLY and CDR2 FYNNEI. For the CDR3, the DNA is TGTGCCAGCGTCCGGGACGGCGCCTACGAGCAGTACTTC. This translates into CASVRDGAYEQYF.

As concerns this clone: Other nucleotide sequences in the sample specify the same CDR3. The V gene is TRBV7-9, the J gene TRBJ1-2; D is uncertain. The CDR3 covers 11 residues. Trimming left V 3 bases short and J 7 bases short, with 6 bases between. The germline CDR1 and CDR2 sequences are SEHNR and FQNEAQ (reference sequence). Here the CDR3 DNA reads TGTGCCAGCAGCTTCTCCTCTGGCTACACCTTC. Encoded protein: CASSFSSGYTF.

V usage is TRBV28 and J usage is TRBJ1-5, with 7 bases matching TRBD1. The CDR3 totals 14 residues. In germline, CDR1 is MDHEN, CDR2 SYDVKM. J lost 7 bases, V lost 7 bases, and 10 bases had no gene match. This CDR3 is CASKRQGRGQPQHF. In DNA form, the CDR3 reads TGTGCCAGCAAAAGACAGGGAAGGGGCCAGCCCCAGCATTTT. Complete variable domain (other parts from reference TRBV28 and TRBJ1-5): DVKVTQSSRYLVKRTGEKVFLECVQDMDHENMFWYRQDPGLGLRLIYFSYDVKMKEKGDIPEGYSVSREKKERFSLILESASTNQTSMYLCASKRQGRGQPQHFGDGTRLSIL.

J is TRBJ2-2 and V is TRBV6-6, with 7 positions matching TRBD1. J was trimmed by 6 bases and V by 2 bases; bases with no gene match: 6. This CDR3 contains 15 residues. Germline V gene data show CDR1 as MNHNY and CDR2 as SVGAGI (reference sequence). The CDR3 bases are TGTGCCAGCAGTTACGTCGACAGGGTCTCCGGGGAGCTGTTTTTT. It encodes CASSYVDRVSGELFF.

This chain connects TRBV2 to TRBJ1-2; maybe TRBD1 (6 bases). The CDR3 contains 14 residues. Germline assignment: CDR1 SNHLY and CDR2 FYNNEI. Trimming removed 6 bases from V and 2 bases from J, with 13 bases in between. The CDR3 nucleotides are TGTGCCAGCAGGGCTACAGGGCACAACTATGGCTACACCTTC. This gives the protein CASRATGHNYGYTF.

This chain uses TRBV7-2 with TRBJ2-5; D is ambiguous. Trimming removed 1 base at V and 1 base at J, with 7 bases between. The CDR3 covers 14 residues. Germline-derived CDR1 and CDR2 are SGHTA and FQGNSA. This chain's CDR3 is CASSLVGSQETQYF. The CDR3 DNA reads TGTGCCAGCAGCTTAGTGGGTTCCCAAGAGACCCAGTACTTC.

The chain joins TRBV6-5 to TRBJ1-1; D uncertain. Deletions cut 0 bases from V and 8 bases from J, with 10 bases between. This CDR3 comprises 13 residues. In germline, CDR1 is MNHEY, CDR2 SVGAGI. CDR3 coding DNA: TGTGCCAGCAGTTACTCGAAGTTCAGGGAAGCTTTCTTT. The encoded protein is CASSYSKFREAFF.

The chain links TRBV27 to TRBJ2-7; no clear D. The CDR3 length is 14 residues. Germline V gives CDR1 MNHEY, CDR2 SMNVEV (reference sequence). Trimming removed 0 bases from V and 0 bases from J, with 6 bases in between. In DNA, the CDR3 is TGTGCCAGCAGTTTATCGGCGCACTCCTACGAGCAGTACTTC. Its protein product is CASSLSAHSYEQYF.

The chain couples TRBV6-5 to TRBJ1-1; 7 bases are shared with TRBD1. V was pared by 2 bases and J by 4 bases, with 7 bases of the junction left unmatched. This CDR3 is built from 15 residues. Germline V gene lookup returns CDR1 MNHEY and CDR2 SVGAGI. The CDR3 coding sequence is TGTGCCAGCAGTTACAGCTACAGGGGCGGCACTGAAGCTTTCTTT. Encoded protein: CASSYSYRGGTEAFF.

The chain links TRBV30 to TRBJ2-3, with D perhaps matching TRBD2 (6 bases). This CDR3 region has 13 residues. Deletions cut 2 bases from V and 3 bases from J, with 9 bases between. Per germline, CDR1 GTSNPN and CDR2 SVGIG (reference sequence). In DNA, the CDR3 is TGTGCCTGGAGTTTAGCGGCAACAGATACGCAGTATTTT. Translating it yields CAWSLAATDTQYF.

The rearrangement joins TRBV28 to TRBJ1-2; D ambiguous. The germline V gene encodes CDR1 MDHEN and CDR2 SYDVKM. V was cut by 3 bases and J by 7 bases, with 21 bases left in between. The CDR3 runs 16 residues. The CDR3 DNA sequence: TGTGCCAGCAGTTTTCCCAGCGCGATCGGGCTCCGTGGCTACACCTTC. As protein: CASSFPSAIGLRGYTF.

V usage is TRBV7-9 and J usage is TRBJ1-5, with D perhaps TRBD1 (5 bases). The CDR3 spans 16 residues. V dropped 5 bases and J dropped 4 bases, with 18 bases sitting between them. Germline V gene sequence: CDR1 SEHNR, CDR2 FQNEAQ (reference sequence). The CDR3 region has the DNA TGTGCCAGCAGCACCGGGGCCGTAAGTTCGAATCAGCCCCAGCATTTT. Translated, it gives CASSTGAVSSNQPQHF.

The genes are TRBV7-9 and TRBJ2-2, with TRBD2 identical over 11 bases. CDR1 is SEHNR and CDR2 is FQNEAQ in the germline V gene (reference sequence). The trim removed 5 bases at V and 5 bases at J, leaving 4 bases unmatched. The CDR3 spans 15 residues. CDR3 residues: CASSPGLAETGELFF. CDR3 DNA sequence: TGTGCCAGCAGCCCGGGACTAGCGGAAACCGGGGAGCTGTTTTTT.